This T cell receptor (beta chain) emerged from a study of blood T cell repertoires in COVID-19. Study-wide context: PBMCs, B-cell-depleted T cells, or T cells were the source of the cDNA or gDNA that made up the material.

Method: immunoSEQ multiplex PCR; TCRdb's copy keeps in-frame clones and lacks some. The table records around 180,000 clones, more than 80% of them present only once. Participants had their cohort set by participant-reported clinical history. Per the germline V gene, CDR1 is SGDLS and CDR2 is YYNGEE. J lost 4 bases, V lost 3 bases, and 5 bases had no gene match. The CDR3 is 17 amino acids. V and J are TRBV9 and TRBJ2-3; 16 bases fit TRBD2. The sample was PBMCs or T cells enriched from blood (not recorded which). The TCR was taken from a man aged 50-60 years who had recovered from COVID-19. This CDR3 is CASSGRGLAGGPDTQYF. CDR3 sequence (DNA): TGTGCCAGCAGCGGCCGGGGACTAGCGGGGGGGCCAGATACGCAGTATTTT.